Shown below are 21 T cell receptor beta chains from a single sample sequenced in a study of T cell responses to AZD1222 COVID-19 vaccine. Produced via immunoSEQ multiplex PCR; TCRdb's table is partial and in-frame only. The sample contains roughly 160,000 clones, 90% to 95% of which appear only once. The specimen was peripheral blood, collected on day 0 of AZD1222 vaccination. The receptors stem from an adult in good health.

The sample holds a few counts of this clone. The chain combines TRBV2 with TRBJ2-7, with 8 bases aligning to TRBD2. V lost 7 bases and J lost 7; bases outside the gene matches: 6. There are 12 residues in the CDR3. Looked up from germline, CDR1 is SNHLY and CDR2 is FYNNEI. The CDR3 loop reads CASKEVAGEQYF. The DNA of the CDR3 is TGTGCCAGCAAGGAAGTAGCGGGGGAGCAGTACTTC.

The CDR3 DNA is TGCGCCAGCAGCTTGTCGGATTCCTACTATGGCTACACCTTC. It translates to CASSLSDSYYGYTF. The chain couples TRBV5-1 to TRBJ1-2; D uncertain. The CDR3 is 14 residues long. From germline, CDR1 is SGHRS and CDR2 YFSETQ. V shed 1 base and J shed 3 bases, with 10 bases lying between them.

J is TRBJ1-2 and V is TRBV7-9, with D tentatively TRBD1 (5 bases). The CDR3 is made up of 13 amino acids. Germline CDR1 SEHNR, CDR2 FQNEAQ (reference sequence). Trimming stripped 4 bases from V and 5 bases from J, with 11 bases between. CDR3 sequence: CASSWDGPYGYTF. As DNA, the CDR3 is TGTGCCAGCAGCTGGGACGGTCCTTATGGCTACACCTTC. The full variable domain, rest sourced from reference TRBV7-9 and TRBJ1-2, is DTGVSQNPRHKITKRGQNVTFRCDPISEHNRLYWYRQTLGQGPEFLTYFQNEAQLEKSRLLSDRFSAERPKGSFSTLEIQRTEQGDSAMYLCASSWDGPYGYTFGSGTRLTVV.

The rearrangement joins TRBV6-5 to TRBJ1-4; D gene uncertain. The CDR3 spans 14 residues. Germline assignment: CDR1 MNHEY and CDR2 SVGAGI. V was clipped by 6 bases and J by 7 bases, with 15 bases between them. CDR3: CASRLSSAGEKLFF. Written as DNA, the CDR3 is TGTGCCAGCAGGTTATCTTCCGCGGGTGAAAAACTGTTTTTT.

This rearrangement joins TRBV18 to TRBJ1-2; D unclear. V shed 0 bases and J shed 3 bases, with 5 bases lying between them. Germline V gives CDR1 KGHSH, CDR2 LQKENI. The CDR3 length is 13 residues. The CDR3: CASSPPSDYGYTF. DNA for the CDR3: TGTGCCAGCTCACCACCGTCAGACTATGGCTACACCTTC.

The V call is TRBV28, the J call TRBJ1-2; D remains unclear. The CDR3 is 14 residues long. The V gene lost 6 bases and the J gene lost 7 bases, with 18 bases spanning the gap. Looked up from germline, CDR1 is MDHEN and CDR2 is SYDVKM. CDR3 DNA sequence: TGTGCCAGCAGCTTCTTGAGAACAGTGGGTGGCTACACCTTC. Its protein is CASSFLRTVGGYTF.

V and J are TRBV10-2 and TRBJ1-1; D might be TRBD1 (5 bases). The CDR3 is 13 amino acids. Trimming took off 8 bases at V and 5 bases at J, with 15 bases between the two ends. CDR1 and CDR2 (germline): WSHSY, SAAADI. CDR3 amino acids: CASGAGRGTEAFF. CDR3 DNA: TGCGCCAGCGGCGCAGGGCGGGGGACTGAAGCTTTCTTT.

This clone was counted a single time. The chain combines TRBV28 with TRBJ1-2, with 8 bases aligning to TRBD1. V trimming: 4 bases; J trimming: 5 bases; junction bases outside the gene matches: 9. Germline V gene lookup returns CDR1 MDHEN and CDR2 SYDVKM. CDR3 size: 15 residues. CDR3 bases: TGTGCCAGCAGTTCGCCCAGGGGGCGAGGTTATGGCTACACCTTC. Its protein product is CASSSPRGRGYGYTF.

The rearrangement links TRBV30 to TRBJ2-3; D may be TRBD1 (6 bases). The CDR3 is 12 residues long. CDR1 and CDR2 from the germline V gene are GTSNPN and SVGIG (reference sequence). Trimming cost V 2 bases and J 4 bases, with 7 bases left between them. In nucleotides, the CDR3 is TGTGCCTGGAGTCCAGGGGCAGATACGCAGTATTTT. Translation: CAWSPGADTQYF.

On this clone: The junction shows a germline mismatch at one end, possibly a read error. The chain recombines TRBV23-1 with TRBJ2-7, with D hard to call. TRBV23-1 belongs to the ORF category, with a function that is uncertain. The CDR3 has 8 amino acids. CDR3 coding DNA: TGCGCCAGCCCGTCGCCTCTCTTC. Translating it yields CASPSPLF.

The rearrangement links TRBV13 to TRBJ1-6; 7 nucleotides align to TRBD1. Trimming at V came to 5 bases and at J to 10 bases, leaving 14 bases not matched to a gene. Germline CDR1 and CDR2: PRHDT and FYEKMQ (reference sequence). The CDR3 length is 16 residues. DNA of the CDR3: TGTGCCAGCAGCCGGAGGCGGGTGACAGGGCAATCACCCCTCCACTTT. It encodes CASSRRRVTGQSPLHF.

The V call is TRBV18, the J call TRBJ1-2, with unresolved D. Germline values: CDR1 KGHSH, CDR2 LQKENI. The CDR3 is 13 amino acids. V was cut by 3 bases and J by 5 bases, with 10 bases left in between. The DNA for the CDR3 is TGTGCCAGCTCACCGGCCAGCTCATATGGCTACACCTTC. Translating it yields CASSPASSYGYTF.

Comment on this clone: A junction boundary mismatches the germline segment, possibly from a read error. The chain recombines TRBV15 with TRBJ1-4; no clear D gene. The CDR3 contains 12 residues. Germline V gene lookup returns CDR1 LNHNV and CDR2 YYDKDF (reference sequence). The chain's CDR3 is CATGSKFEKLFF. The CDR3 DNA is TGTGCCACCGGCAGTAAGTTCGAAAAACTGTTTTTT.

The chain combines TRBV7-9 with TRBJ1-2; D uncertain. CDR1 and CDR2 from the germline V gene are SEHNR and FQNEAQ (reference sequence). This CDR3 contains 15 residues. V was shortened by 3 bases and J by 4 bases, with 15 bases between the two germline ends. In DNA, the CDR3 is TGTGCCAGCAGCTTTACGTCGGCCCAAGGCTATGGCTACACCTTC. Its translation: CASSFTSAQGYGYTF.

In nucleotides, the CDR3 is TGTGCCAGCAGCTTAGATAAGGTTAGACAGGATGGCTACACCTTC. Translated, it gives CASSLDKVRQDGYTF. This chain uses TRBV11-2 with TRBJ1-2, with D tentatively TRBD1 (6 bases). The CDR3 has 15 amino acids. Trimming took off 0 bases at V and 6 bases at J, with 14 bases between the two ends. Germline-derived CDR1 and CDR2 are SGHAT and FQNNGV. Combining the CDR3 with reference TRBV11-2 and TRBJ1-2 gives the whole variable domain EAGVAQSPRYKIIEKRQSVAFWCNPISGHATLYWYQQILGQGPKLLIQFQNNGVVDDSQLPKDRFSAERLKGVDSTLKIQPAKLEDSAVYLCASSLDKVRQDGYTFGSGTRLTVV.

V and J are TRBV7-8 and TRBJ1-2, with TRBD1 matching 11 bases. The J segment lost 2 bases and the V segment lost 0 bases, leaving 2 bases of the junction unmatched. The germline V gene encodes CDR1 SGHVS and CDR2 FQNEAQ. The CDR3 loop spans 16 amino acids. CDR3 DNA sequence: TGTGCCAGCAGCTTAGCCAGGACAGGGGGCAACTATGGCTACACCTTC. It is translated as CASSLARTGGNYGYTF.

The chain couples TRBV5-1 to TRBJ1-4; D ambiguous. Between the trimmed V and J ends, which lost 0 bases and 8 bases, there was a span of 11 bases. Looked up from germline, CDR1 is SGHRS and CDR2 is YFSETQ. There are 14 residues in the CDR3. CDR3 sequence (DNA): TGCGCCAGCAGCTTGGTGCCGGTTGGCGAAAAACTGTTTTTT. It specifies CASSLVPVGEKLFF.

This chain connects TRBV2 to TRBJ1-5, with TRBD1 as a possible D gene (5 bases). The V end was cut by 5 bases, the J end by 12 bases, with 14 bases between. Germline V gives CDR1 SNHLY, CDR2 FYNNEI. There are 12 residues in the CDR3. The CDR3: CASSPDSRVQHF. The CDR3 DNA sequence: TGTGCCAGCAGTCCTGACAGTCGGGTCCAGCATTTT. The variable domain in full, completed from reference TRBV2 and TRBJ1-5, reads EPEVTQTPSHQVTQMGQEVILRCVPISNHLYFYWYRQILGQKVEFLVSFYNNEISEKSEIFDDQFSVERPDGSNFTLKIRSTKLEDSAMYFCASSPDSRVQHFGDGTRLSIL.

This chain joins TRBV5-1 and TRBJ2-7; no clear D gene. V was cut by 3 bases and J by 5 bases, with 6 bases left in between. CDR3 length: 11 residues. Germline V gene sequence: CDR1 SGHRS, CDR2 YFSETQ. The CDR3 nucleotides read TGCGCCAGCAGCTGGGCCAACGAGCAGTACTTC. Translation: CASSWANEQYF.

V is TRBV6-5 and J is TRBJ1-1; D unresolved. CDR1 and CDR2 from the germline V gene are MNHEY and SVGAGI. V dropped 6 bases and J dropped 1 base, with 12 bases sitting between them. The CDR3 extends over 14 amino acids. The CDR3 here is CASSNPQRNTEAFF. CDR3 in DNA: TGTGCCAGCAGCAACCCCCAGAGGAACACTGAAGCTTTCTTT.

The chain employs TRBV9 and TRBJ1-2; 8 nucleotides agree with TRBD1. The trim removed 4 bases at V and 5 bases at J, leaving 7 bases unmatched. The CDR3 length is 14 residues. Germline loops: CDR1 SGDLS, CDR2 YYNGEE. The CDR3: CASSPDRGFYGYTF. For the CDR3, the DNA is TGTGCCAGCAGCCCTGACAGGGGATTTTATGGCTACACCTTC.